Reported below is one TCR beta chain. This record belongs to a study of blood T cell repertoires in COVID-19. Profiling relied on immunoSEQ multiplex PCR, and the TCRdb table lists in-frame clones only, not all of them. The table has 140,000 to 150,000 clones, roughly 79% seen once; the top ten hold roughly 8.4%. Germline V gives CDR1 SGHAT, CDR2 FQNNGV. This CDR3 is 12 amino acids long. With 5 bases removed from V and 5 bases from J, the gap between germline ends came to 9 bases. The source is a human donor with acute or convalescent COVID-19. The donor label of this sample is uncertain. The sample was peripheral blood. V gene TRBV11-2 combines with J gene TRBJ1-1, with D perhaps TRBD1 (6 bases). Here the CDR3 DNA reads TGTGCCAGCAGCAGGGGGTTGACTGAAGCTTTCTTT. This gives the protein CASSRGLTEAFF. Complete variable domain (other parts from reference TRBV11-2 and TRBJ1-1): EAGVAQSPRYKIIEKRQSVAFWCNPISGHATLYWYQQILGQGPKLLIQFQNNGVVDDSQLPKDRFSAERLKGVDSTLKIQPAKLEDSAVYLCASSRGLTEAFFGQGTRLTVV.